A selection of T cell receptor beta chains follows, all from one sample in a study of T-cell memory formation after mild COVID-19. TCRdb called the 5' RACE reads again in MiXCR, with one record for every CDR3 protein. The data show some 290,000 distinct CDR3 sequences, with 16% seen just once and approximately 25% held by the top ten. The sample taken for sequencing was PBMCs or a T cell subset sorted from them (not recorded which). The source is a man aged 18 to 30 who had mild COVID-19 (a few samples of this study predate the infection). Cell type and time point are not known. The CDR3 runs from the conserved cysteine through the conserved F or W. Each record gives: D gene, clone size, CDR3 length, J gene, V gene, CDR3 DNA, CDR3 protein. D genes are given only for firm matches. Clone size is not always given. Where it is, it says once, few, many or a class for expanded clones.

TRBD1 | NA | 16 | TRBJ2-1 | TRBV15 | TGTGCCACCAGCAAAGGACAGGGGAGGTCCTACAATGAGCAGTTCTTC | CATSKGQGRSYNEQFF
TRBD2 | few | 17 | TRBJ2-2 | TRBV7-2 | TGTGCCAGCAGCACCCGACTAGCGGGGGGGCCTACCGGGGAGCTGTTTTTT | CASSTRLAGGPTGELFF
NA | NA | 15 | TRBJ1-1 | TRBV5-1 | TGCGCCAGCAGCCCCGTCTTACAGGGTTCATCTGAAGCTTTCTTT | CASSPVLQGSSEAFF
NA | NA | 15 | TRBJ1-2 | TRBV7-2 | TGTGCCAGCAGCCGAGCGGCGGAAGCTAACTATGGCTACACCTTC | CASSRAAEANYGYTF
NA | NA | 13 | TRBJ1-5 | TRBV6-6 | TGTGCCACCCGGGACTATAGCAATCAGCCCCAGCATTTT | CATRDYSNQPQHF
TRBD2 | few | 14 | TRBJ2-3 | TRBV20-1 | TGCAGTGCTAGGCTAGCGGGGGGCAAGGATACGCAGTATTTT | CSARLAGGKDTQYF
NA | many | 16 | TRBJ1-5 | TRBV4-1 | TGCGCCAGCAGCCAAGGAGCTTACCGTTGGGAGCAGCCCCAGCATTTT | CASSQGAYRWEQPQHF
NA | NA | 15 | TRBJ2-5 | TRBV3-1 | TGTGCCAGCAGCCAAGAACCCAGGGTGTGGGAGACCCAGTACTTC | CASSQEPRVWETQYF
NA | few | 14 | TRBJ2-5 | TRBV7-2 | TGTGCCAGCAGCCCCGCCGCTAGTGTTCGGACCCAGTACTTC | CASSPAASVRTQYF
TRBD1 | NA | 15 | TRBJ2-1 | TRBV2 | TGTGCCAGCAGTGAAGCAGGACAGGGGATCAATGAGCAGTTCTTC | CASSEAGQGINEQFF